A single TCR beta chain is shown here with its context. Its antigen is currently unknown. This sample stems from a study of beta chain features in type 1 diabetes. The authors reverse transcribed all of the isolated RNA, so sequencing captured expressed TCRB transcripts. TCRdb's table, derived via immunoSEQ multiplex PCR, lists solely in-frame clones and lacks some. The data show tens of thousands of clones, roughly a third seen once. Trimming cost V 7 bases and J 0 bases, with 10 bases left between them. Germline V gene data show CDR1 as MNHNS and CDR2 as SASEGT. This CDR3 region has 14 residues. Study observations and caveats: Diminished insertions and augmented deletions at VDJ junctions characterized type 1 diabetes patients. Whatever favoring of shorter templates PCR might show would apply equally to patients and controls. Patients' naive, central memory and regulatory TCRB repertoires appeared more alike than those of healthy donors.

Each of the sorted populations had a purity greater than 98%. The origin of this receptor is a woman under 30 in good health. The sample taken for sequencing was stem cell memory CD4+ T cells from blood. This chain uses TRBV6-1 with TRBJ2-1; D perhaps matches TRBD2 (5 bases). The CDR3 coding sequence is TGTGCCAGCAAAAGCGGATACTCCTACAATGAGCAGTTCTTC. Its protein is CASKSGYSYNEQFF.